These 28 T cell receptor beta chains came from one sample sequenced in a study of Ad26.COV2.S vaccination and SARS-CoV-2 variants. Noted treatment: some 19 received Ad26.COV2.S at low or high dose, single or two shots; about 5 received placebo; per-sample allocation not given. Sample collection was performed on day 63 after the first vaccine or placebo injection. Using immunoSEQ multiplex PCR, the repertoire was profiled, and TCRdb retains in-frame clones only, with some absent. Of roughly 500,000 clones listed, around 90% are singletons. Sample: peripheral blood, taken in a trial of Ad26.COV2.S vaccine versus placebo. The source of these receptors is a person aged 18-65 years who received the Ad26.COV2.S COVID-19 vaccine or a placebo.

The chain joins TRBV4-3 to TRBJ1-1, with 9 nucleotides matching TRBD1. Germline V gene lookup returns CDR1 LGHNA and CDR2 YSLEER. CDR3 length equals 21 residues. J was trimmed by 0 bases and V by 0 bases; bases with no gene match: 17. The CDR3 DNA reads as TGCGCCAGCAGCCAAGAAACGATATCTGGACAGGGGACTTTCATGAACACTGAAGCTTTCTTT. Its translation is CASSQETISGQGTFMNTEAFF.

This clone was counted between two and nine times. The rearrangement links TRBV9 to TRBJ1-1; maybe TRBD1 (5 bases). Germline CDR1 SGDLS, CDR2 YYNGEE. The CDR3 covers 15 residues. V lost 4 bases, J lost 5 bases, and 18 bases lay in between. CDR3 nucleotide sequence: TGTGCCAGCAGCCCCCCCGAGTCAGAGGGGACTGAAGCTTTCTTT. This gives the protein CASSPPESEGTEAFF.

This clone was recorded once. The gene calls are TRBV7-8 and TRBJ2-5, with 7 bases fitting TRBD2. The CDR3 spans 15 residues. Unmatched junction bases numbered 11, after V lost 5 bases and J lost 5 bases. Germline V lookup: CDR1 SGHVS, CDR2 FQNEAQ. The CDR3 region has the DNA TGTGCCAGCAGCCCTGCTGGGGGGGTGGATGAGACCCAGTACTTC. Protein: CASSPAGGVDETQYF.

The chain uses TRBV19 and TRBJ1-3, with 7 positions matching TRBD1. Germline lookup yields CDR1 LNHDA and CDR2 SQIVND (reference sequence). The CDR3 consists of 17 residues. V shed 6 bases, J shed 2 bases, and the junction held 13 bases outside the gene matches. CDR3 sequence (DNA): TGTGCCAGTAGAACCCTTCGACAGGGCAGTACTGGAAACACCATATATTTT. Amino acid sequence: CASRTLRQGSTGNTIYF. Complete variable domain (other parts from reference TRBV19 and TRBJ1-3): DGGITQSPKYLFRKEGQNVTLSCEQNLNHDAMYWYRQDPGQGLRLIYYSQIVNDFQKGDIAEGYSVSREKKESFPLTVTSAQKNPTAFYLCASRTLRQGSTGNTIYFGEGSWLTVV.

This chain joins TRBV2 and TRBJ2-1; the D gene could be TRBD1 or TRBD2 (5 bases each). Germline CDR1 is SNHLY and CDR2 is FYNNEI. The CDR3 has 13 amino acids. With 6 bases removed from V and 4 bases from J, the gap between germline ends came to 10 bases. In DNA, the CDR3 is TGTGCCAGCAGGGGAGACAGTTACAATGAGCAGTTCTTC. Amino acids: CASRGDSYNEQFF.

The chain joins TRBV5-1 to TRBJ2-1, with D uncertain. V was pared by 3 bases and J by 0 bases, with 10 bases between. This CDR3 spans 15 amino acids. Germline values: CDR1 SGHRS, CDR2 YFSETQ. This CDR3 reads CASSSGESSYNEQFF. For the CDR3, the DNA is TGCGCCAGCAGCTCGGGTGAGAGCTCCTACAATGAGCAGTTCTTC.

The chain uses TRBV7-9 and TRBJ2-5; D might be TRBD2 (5 bases). The germline V and J ends were trimmed by 5 bases and 7 bases, with 11 bases remaining between them. CDR1 SEHNR and CDR2 FQNEAQ come from the germline V gene (reference sequence). The CDR3 runs to 12 residues. Here the CDR3 DNA reads TGTGCCAGCAGCCCCCCCGCGGGGACCCAGTACTTC. Translation gives CASSPPAGTQYF.

V is TRBV6-5 and J is TRBJ2-2; 7 bases align to TRBD2. V lost 2 bases to trimming and J lost 6 bases; unmatched junction nucleotides: 3. The CDR3 contains 14 residues. Germline CDR1 and CDR2: MNHEY and SVGAGI. The CDR3 is CASSYGLVAGELFF. Written as DNA, the CDR3 is TGTGCCAGCAGTTACGGACTAGTCGCCGGGGAGCTGTTTTTT.

The V call is TRBV6-6, the J call TRBJ1-1; D remains unclear. The CDR3 loop spans 11 amino acids. The ends were cut back, 5 bases at V and 8 bases at J, with 9 bases in the middle. Germline V gives CDR1 MNHNY, CDR2 SVGAGI (reference sequence). The CDR3 protein is CASSPLLEAFF. In nucleotides, the CDR3 is TGTGCCAGCAGTCCGCTTCTGGAAGCTTTCTTT.

This chain uses TRBV11-2 with TRBJ2-2; TRBD2 matches 8 bases. The CDR3 contains 14 residues. V shed 5 bases, J shed 7 bases, and the junction held 6 bases outside the gene matches. Germline CDR1 and CDR2: SGHAT and FQNNGV. The CDR3 nucleotides are TGTGCCAGCAGCCCACTGCGGGGGGTCGGGGAGCTGTTTTTT. Amino acids: CASSPLRGVGELFF.

This rearrangement joins TRBV5-6 to TRBJ1-1; D call uncertain. The CDR3 loop spans 17 amino acids. The germline CDR1 and CDR2 sequences are SGHDT and YYEEEE. V gave up 4 bases and J gave up 3 bases, with 22 bases separating them. The CDR3 here is CASSASVAGGYDTEAFF. The CDR3 DNA sequence: TGTGCCAGCAGCGCGAGCGTGGCAGGTGGATATGACACTGAAGCTTTCTTT.

The rearrangement links TRBV5-5 to TRBJ2-7, with unresolved D. Germline loops: CDR1 SGHKS, CDR2 YYEKEE (reference sequence). The CDR3 contains 14 residues. The V end was cut by 3 bases, the J end by 6 bases, with 16 bases between. The CDR3 spells CASSSGLKGSEQYF. In nucleotides, the CDR3 is TGTGCCAGCAGCTCCGGCCTCAAGGGCTCCGAGCAGTACTTC. Together with reference TRBV5-5 and TRBJ2-7, the CDR3 gives the full variable domain: DAGVTQSPTHLIKTRGQQVTLRCSPISGHKSVSWYQQVLGQGPQFIFQYYEKEERGRGNFPDRFSARQFPNYSSELNVNALLLGDSALYLCASSSGLKGSEQYFGPGTRLTVT.

The chain joins TRBV4-3 to TRBJ1-1; D call uncertain. Between the trimmed V and J ends, which lost 1 base and 1 base, there was a span of 7 bases. The CDR3 consists of 14 residues. Germline V gene data show CDR1 as LGHNA and CDR2 as YSLEER. CDR3 DNA sequence: TGCGCCAGCAGCCAAGGCGTCGAGAACACTGAAGCTTTCTTT. Protein sequence: CASSQGVENTEAFF.

The rearrangement joins TRBV20-1 to TRBJ2-1; no reliable D call. Germline lookup yields CDR1 DFQATT and CDR2 SNEGSKA (reference sequence). This CDR3 spans 8 amino acids. V was pared by 1 base and J by 15 bases, with 4 bases between. CDR3 residues: CSARGWFF. The CDR3 nucleotides read TGCAGTGCTAGAGGGTGGTTCTTC.

In its sample, this clone was seen once. The V gene is TRBV19, the J gene TRBJ1-3; TRBD1 is a possible D gene (5 bases). This CDR3 is built from 15 residues. V lost 7 bases and J lost 0, with 13 bases in between. CDR1 is LNHDA, CDR2 SQIVND, per germline (reference sequence). The CDR3 sequence is CASTWDQLSGNTIYF. CDR3 nucleotides: TGTGCCAGTACCTGGGACCAGCTCTCTGGAAACACCATATATTTT.

The V gene is TRBV2, the J gene TRBJ1-1; D perhaps matches TRBD1 (5 bases). In germline, CDR1 is SNHLY, CDR2 FYNNEI. With 6 bases removed from V and 3 bases from J, the gap between germline ends came to 11 bases. This CDR3 is built from 13 residues. In nucleotides, the CDR3 is TGTGCCAGCAGCATCGGGACCTACACTGAAGCTTTCTTT. It yields the protein CASSIGTYTEAFF.

Comments on this clone: The identical CDR3 is also encoded by other nucleotide sequences in the sample. V and J are TRBV2 and TRBJ1-2, with D hard to call. This CDR3 comprises 11 residues. Trimming pared 4 bases from V and 1 base from J, leaving 1 base between. The germline CDR1 and CDR2 sequences are SNHLY and FYNNEI. The CDR3 nucleotides are TGTGCCAGCAGTGGTAACTATGGCTACACCTTC. This encodes CASSGNYGYTF.

This chain joins TRBV28 and TRBJ1-6; TRBD1 might be the D (5 bases). Germline-derived CDR1 and CDR2 are MDHEN and SYDVKM. The ends were cut back, 5 bases at V and 8 bases at J, with 16 bases in the middle. The CDR3 is 15 amino acids. DNA of the CDR3: TGTGCCAGCAGTCCCGGGGGGGGGAGGGATTCACCCCTCCACTTT. This sequence encodes CASSPGGGRDSPLHF.

The chain links TRBV10-3 to TRBJ2-1, with 7 bases lining up with TRBD2. V was pared by 0 bases and J by 2 bases, with 10 bases of the junction left unmatched. This CDR3 is 18 amino acids long. Germline loops: CDR1 ENHRY, CDR2 SYGVKD. The CDR3 nucleotides read TGTGCCATCAGTGAGTCCACTGGCGGGAGCCCCCCCTACAATGAGCAGTTCTTC. Its translation: CAISESTGGSPPYNEQFF.

The chain uses TRBV6-5 and TRBJ1-1; D unresolved. This CDR3 region has 13 residues. V lost 5 bases and J lost 2, with 9 bases in between. Germline V gene sequence: CDR1 MNHEY, CDR2 SVGAGI. The CDR3 nucleotides are TGTGCCAGCAGTCCGGAGGGAAACACTGAAGCTTTCTTT. Amino acid sequence: CASSPEGNTEAFF.

This chain links TRBV4-1 with TRBJ2-1, with D perhaps assigned TRBD1 or TRBD2 (6 bases each). The germline V gene encodes CDR1 MGHRA and CDR2 YSYEKL. The CDR3 has 17 residues. Trimming took off 1 base at V and 3 bases at J, with 16 bases between the two ends. CDR3 nucleotide sequence: TGCGCCAGCAGCCAAGCCCCCACGGGGGCCGTCTACAATGAGCAGTTCTTC. Its protein product is CASSQAPTGAVYNEQFF.

The chain uses TRBV5-1 and TRBJ2-3; 10 bases line up with TRBD2. The CDR3 covers 18 residues. J lost 6 bases, V lost 3 bases, and 16 bases had no gene match. The germline gives CDR1 SGHRS, CDR2 YFSETQ. The CDR3 spells CASSWPPASGSNGDTQYF. CDR3 DNA sequence: TGCGCCAGCAGCTGGCCCCCGGCTAGCGGGAGTAATGGCGATACGCAGTATTTT.

The rearrangement joins TRBV12-5 to TRBJ2-1, with D maybe TRBD2 (6 bases). The V end lost 1 base, the J end lost 6 bases, and 13 bases lay between the germline ends. The CDR3 runs to 15 residues. The V gene's germline CDR1 is LGHNT and CDR2 FRNRAP. CDR3 loop: CASGLGRAGINEQFF. The CDR3 DNA reads TGTGCTAGTGGTTTGGGCAGGGCGGGAATCAATGAGCAGTTCTTC.

This chain links TRBV7-2 with TRBJ2-1, with 7 bases lining up with TRBD2. The CDR3 spans 15 residues. V trimming: 0 bases; J trimming: 6 bases; junction bases outside the gene matches: 5. Germline values: CDR1 SGHTA, CDR2 FQGNSA. CDR3 in DNA: TGTGCCAGCAGCTTAGCAGCGGGATTAGTCAATGAGCAGTTCTTC. It translates to CASSLAAGLVNEQFF.

Regarding this clone: The same CDR3 arises from other DNA sequences in this sample as well. The rearrangement joins TRBV2 to TRBJ2-7; D gene uncertain. Per germline, CDR1 SNHLY and CDR2 FYNNEI. With 4 bases removed from V and 3 bases from J, the gap between germline ends came to 4 bases. This CDR3 is built from 11 residues. For the CDR3, the DNA is TGTGCCAGCAGTGGGAACTACGAGCAGTACTTC. It translates to CASSGNYEQYF.

The chain joins TRBV30 to TRBJ1-5; 10 positions match TRBD1. The trim removed 3 bases at V and 11 bases at J, leaving 4 bases unmatched. Per the germline V gene, CDR1 is GTSNPN and CDR2 is SVGIG (reference sequence). The CDR3 has 12 amino acids. The CDR3 DNA sequence: TGTGCCTGGAGGACAGGGGGCGCGACCCAGCATTTT. This sequence encodes CAWRTGGATQHF.

The chain employs TRBV30 and TRBJ1-4, with D tentatively TRBD1 (5 bases). V lost 0 bases and J lost 6, with 14 bases in between. The CDR3 covers 15 residues. Germline V gene data show CDR1 as GTSNPN and CDR2 as SVGIG (reference sequence). The CDR3 nucleotides read TGTGCCTGGAGTGTAAGGGCAGGGAGGTATGAAAAACTGTTTTTT. Translation: CAWSVRAGRYEKLFF.

This clone was counted a single time. This specimen includes other DNA sequences encoding the same CDR3. This rearrangement joins TRBV5-4 to TRBJ1-3; D remains ambiguous. V was cut by 1 base and J by 0 bases, with 8 bases left in between. CDR3 length equals 15 residues. The V gene's germline CDR1 is SGHNT and CDR2 YYREEE (reference sequence). CDR3 amino acids: CASSLSPGSGNTIYF. The CDR3 DNA is TGTGCCAGCAGCTTGTCCCCCGGCTCTGGAAACACCATATATTTT.